The 29 T cell receptor beta chains below were found in one sample sequenced in a study of blood T cell repertoires in COVID-19. The protocol was immunoSEQ multiplex PCR, while the TCRdb copy is restricted to in-frame clones and leaves out a portion. The table includes fewer than 65,000 clones, approximately 90% detected once. The sample was peripheral blood. The receptors come from a woman in her sixties or seventies with active or convalescent COVID-19.

CDR3 coding DNA: TGCGCCAGCAGCGCTGGAGGCAGTTCGAACACCGGGGAGCTGTTTTTT. Translating it yields CASSAGGSSNTGELFF. This chain links TRBV4-1 with TRBJ2-2, with D maybe TRBD2 (5 bases). Trimming cost V 5 bases and J 0 bases, with 13 bases left between them. The CDR3 has 16 residues. Germline V gene sequence: CDR1 MGHRA, CDR2 YSYEKL.

This chain uses TRBV11-2 with TRBJ2-5; 10 bases line up with TRBD1. The J segment lost 5 bases and the V segment lost 5 bases, leaving 5 bases of the junction unmatched. CDR3 length: 14 residues. The germline V gene has CDR1 SGHAT and CDR2 FQNNGV. The CDR3 region has the DNA TGTGCCAGCAGCACGACAGGGGGCAGGGAGACCCAGTACTTC. Protein: CASSTTGGRETQYF.

This sequence joins TRBV15 and TRBJ2-1, with 7 bases matching TRBD2. This CDR3 has 15 amino acids. The V gene end was trimmed by 1 base and the J gene end by 9 bases; junction bases not matched to a gene: 9. Germline V lookup: CDR1 LNHNV, CDR2 YYDKDF (reference sequence). CDR3 bases: TGTGCCACCAGCAGAGGTGGGGGAGGGCCGATTGAGCAGTTCTTC. It yields the protein CATSRGGGGPIEQFF.

The V gene is TRBV10-3, the J gene TRBJ1-2; perhaps TRBD1 as D (5 bases). Trimming took off 4 bases at V and 4 bases at J, with 13 bases between the two ends. There are 14 residues in the CDR3. Germline V gene data show CDR1 as ENHRY and CDR2 as SYGVKD. The CDR3 spells CAISGGQRGYGYTF. CDR3 coding DNA: TGTGCCATCAGTGGGGGCCAAAGGGGCTATGGCTACACCTTC.

The rearrangement uses TRBV6-6 and TRBJ1-2, with D unresolved. CDR1 is MNHNY and CDR2 is SVGAGI in the germline V gene (reference sequence). This CDR3 has 13 residues. The ends were cut back, 4 bases at V and 8 bases at J, with 14 bases in the middle. The CDR3 DNA is TGTGCCAGCAGTTCCCGTGAGGGTTGGGGCTACACCTTC. It codes for CASSSREGWGYTF.

CDR3 sequence (DNA): TGTGCCAGCAGCCATTTTGCGAGTGCGGGGGCCGGATCCTACAATGAGCAGTTCTTC. It yields the protein CASSHFASAGAGSYNEQFF. The rearrangement uses TRBV4-2 and TRBJ2-1, with D possibly TRBD2 on 7 matching bases. The ends were cut back, 3 bases at V and 1 base at J, with 22 bases in the middle. This CDR3 is 19 amino acids long. Per the germline V gene, CDR1 is LGHNA and CDR2 is YNFKEQ.

The chain carries TRBV5-1 and TRBJ1-5; D is perhaps TRBD1 (6 bases). The CDR3 contains 14 residues. The V gene lost 7 bases and the J gene lost 6 bases, with 17 bases spanning the gap. The germline CDR1 and CDR2 sequences are SGHRS and YFSETQ. CDR3 in DNA: TGCGCCAGCGGGAAGGACAGTATGTTTCAGCCCCAGCATTTT. Its translation: CASGKDSMFQPQHF.

The chain uses TRBV27 and TRBJ1-1; TRBD1 aligns across 8 bases. The CDR3 loop spans 12 amino acids. Germline CDR1 and CDR2: MNHEY and SMNVEV (reference sequence). V dropped 4 bases and J dropped 9; count of bases not matched to a gene: 4. CDR3 loop: CASSSDRGKAFF. The CDR3 nucleotides read TGTGCCAGCAGTTCAGACAGGGGTAAAGCTTTCTTT.

The rearrangement joins TRBV3-1 (or the pseudogene TRBV3-2) to TRBJ2-2; unclear D gene. CDR1 LGHDT and CDR2 YNNKEL come from the germline V gene (reference sequence). This CDR3 has 13 amino acids. V was trimmed by 0 bases and J by 4 bases, leaving 3 bases between them. Here the CDR3 DNA reads TGTGCCAGCAGCCAAGATAGCACCGGGGAGCTGTTTTTT. This sequence encodes CASSQDSTGELFF.

The V gene is TRBV28, the J gene TRBJ1-1; TRBD1 aligns across 7 bases. Trimming at V came to 6 bases and at J to 4 bases, leaving 11 bases not matched to a gene. Per the germline V gene, CDR1 is MDHEN and CDR2 is SYDVKM. The CDR3 loop spans 15 amino acids. CDR3 nucleotide sequence: TGTGCCAGCAGCTTAGGAACCGCAGGGGGCACTGAAGCTTTCTTT. The encoded protein is CASSLGTAGGTEAFF.

This sequence joins TRBV2 and TRBJ1-3, with D hard to call. Germline CDR1 and CDR2: SNHLY and FYNNEI. With 2 bases removed from V and 0 bases from J, the gap between germline ends came to 5 bases. The CDR3 totals 14 residues. The CDR3 protein is CASSELYSGNTIYF. The CDR3, as DNA: TGTGCCAGCAGTGAACTCTACTCTGGAAACACCATATATTTT.

The chain uses TRBV11-2 and TRBJ2-3; 10 bases align to TRBD1. The V gene's germline CDR1 is SGHAT and CDR2 FQNNGV. The ends lost 5 bases at V and 2 bases at J; junction bases unmatched: 4. The CDR3 consists of 15 residues. The CDR3 coding sequence is TGTGCCAGCAGCCGGACAGGGGGGTTCACAGATACGCAGTATTTT. This codes for CASSRTGGFTDTQYF.

The V gene is TRBV6-5, the J gene TRBJ2-6; weak D call: TRBD1 (6 bases). Trimming removed 6 bases at V and 2 bases at J, with 8 bases between. This CDR3 contains 14 residues. CDR1 and CDR2 (germline): MNHEY, SVGAGI. CDR3 DNA: TGTGCCAGCAGAGACAGGCCTGGGGCCAACGTCCTGACTTTC. It yields the protein CASRDRPGANVLTF.

This clone has more than one count but fewer than ten. The chain carries TRBV19 and TRBJ1-5; D not certain. V lost 2 bases and J lost 3, with 2 bases in between. Germline V gene data show CDR1 as LNHDA and CDR2 as SQIVND (reference sequence). The CDR3 extends over 12 amino acids. The CDR3 spells CASSILNQPQHF. CDR3 nucleotide sequence: TGTGCCAGTAGTATACTCAATCAGCCCCAGCATTTT.

The table lists this clone with a count of one. J is TRBJ2-1 and V is TRBV30; no reliable D call. Per the germline V gene, CDR1 is GTSNPN and CDR2 is SVGIG (reference sequence). This CDR3 is built from 11 residues. V shed 3 bases and J shed 8 bases, with 8 bases lying between them. CDR3 bases: TGTGCCTGGAGCCCAGTCGATGAGCAGTTCTTC. Amino acids: CAWSPVDEQFF.

The V and J genes are TRBV4-2 and TRBJ2-1, with 12 nucleotides matching TRBD1. V lost 5 bases and J lost 5; bases outside the gene matches: 10. The germline V gene has CDR1 LGHNA and CDR2 YNFKEQ. The CDR3 loop spans 17 amino acids. CDR3 coding DNA: TGTGCCAGCAGCGCGCGACCGGGACAGGGGGCCGACAATGAGCAGTTCTTC. It is translated as CASSARPGQGADNEQFF.

The chain links TRBV5-4 to TRBJ1-6, with D possibly being TRBD1 (5 bases). Germline V gene sequence: CDR1 SGHNT, CDR2 YYREEE (reference sequence). This CDR3 has 17 residues. The germline V and J ends were trimmed by 3 bases and 1 base, with 14 bases remaining between them. DNA of the CDR3: TGTGCCAGCAGCTCGGGGGTGACGGGGTCCTATAATTCACCCCTCCACTTT. Translating gives CASSSGVTGSYNSPLHF.

This clone was observed a single time. V is TRBV11-3 and J is TRBJ2-1, with a weak D call TRBD2 (5 bases). Trimming took off 0 bases at V and 7 bases at J, with 13 bases between the two ends. Germline V CDR1 and CDR2: SGHNT, YENEEA. The CDR3 spans 15 residues. CDR3: CASSLDPGLQNEQFF. Written as DNA, the CDR3 is TGTGCCAGCAGCTTAGATCCCGGACTGCAAAATGAGCAGTTCTTC.

V usage is TRBV7-2 and J usage is TRBJ2-7, with D unclear. CDR3 length equals 13 residues. The V gene lost 5 bases and the J gene lost 2 bases, with 10 bases spanning the gap. Germline CDR1 SGHTA, CDR2 FQGNSA. Here the CDR3 DNA reads TGTGCCAGCAGCCGTCTTCCTACCTACGAGCAGTACTTC. Protein sequence: CASSRLPTYEQYF.

The chain joins TRBV5-4 to TRBJ2-7; weak D call: TRBD1 (6 bases). Trimming took 0 bases from V and 0 from J, leaving 7 bases between them. CDR1 and CDR2 from the germline V gene are SGHNT and YYREEE (reference sequence). The CDR3 contains 14 residues. CDR3 sequence (DNA): TGTGCCAGCAGCTTGGCAGGGGCCTCCTACGAGCAGTACTTC. This encodes CASSLAGASYEQYF.

The V gene is TRBV13, the J gene TRBJ2-7, with 14 bases identical to TRBD2. This CDR3 has 15 amino acids. After removal of 5 bases from V and 5 bases from J, the junction contained 5 bases not matched to a gene. CDR1 and CDR2 from the germline V gene are PRHDT and FYEKMQ (reference sequence). CDR3: CASSPWTSGGHEQYF. For the CDR3, the DNA is TGTGCCAGCAGCCCCTGGACTAGCGGGGGGCACGAGCAGTACTTC.

V gene TRBV10-1 combines with J gene TRBJ2-5; 8 positions match TRBD2. The J segment lost 5 bases and the V segment lost 6 bases, leaving 11 bases of the junction unmatched. Germline CDR1 and CDR2: WNHNN and SYGVQD (reference sequence). The CDR3 spans 15 residues. CDR3 residues: CASSAGTRSSETQYF. CDR3 nucleotides: TGCGCCAGCAGCGCCGGGACTAGATCGTCGGAGACCCAGTACTTC.

Comment on this clone: Other DNA sequences in the same sample also yield this CDR3. CDR3 sequence reads: CASSPTGDYGYTF. DNA of the CDR3: TGTGCCAGCAGCCCGACAGGGGACTATGGCTACACCTTC. The chain joins TRBV6-5 to TRBJ1-2, with TRBD1 identical over 8 bases. There are 13 residues in the CDR3. CDR1 is MNHEY, CDR2 SVGAGI, per germline. After removal of 6 bases from V and 3 bases from J, the junction contained 3 bases not matched to a gene.

J is TRBJ2-5 and V is TRBV30, with D possibly being TRBD1 (5 bases). The CDR3 has 13 residues. CDR1 GTSNPN and CDR2 SVGIG come from the germline V gene (reference sequence). Trimming left V 2 bases short and J 3 bases short, with 10 bases between. This CDR3 reads CAWSRQGEETQYF. DNA for the CDR3: TGTGCCTGGAGTCGGCAGGGCGAAGAGACCCAGTACTTC.

V is TRBV28 and J is TRBJ1-2; D may be TRBD1 (5 bases). CDR3 length: 15 residues. Germline CDR1 reads MDHEN; CDR2 reads SYDVKM. V lost 6 bases to trimming and J lost 4 bases, with 18 bases between them. The CDR3 bases are TGTGCCAGCAGGACGACCCTCGGGGGGGGCTATGGCTACACCTTC. This encodes CASRTTLGGGYGYTF.

The chain is built from TRBV15 and TRBJ1-2; no definite D call. The CDR3 loop spans 12 amino acids. V lost 4 bases and J 4 bases, leaving 7 bases between the germline ends. Per germline, CDR1 LNHNV and CDR2 YYDKDF (reference sequence). The CDR3 loop is CATSTGTYGYTF. The CDR3 DNA reads as TGTGCCACCAGCACAGGCACCTATGGCTACACCTTC. The variable domain in full, with the rest retrieved from reference TRBV15 and TRBJ1-2, is DAMVIQNPRYQVTQFGKPVTLSCSQTLNHNVMYWYQQKSSQAPKLLFHYYDKDFNNEADTPDNFQSRRPNTSFCFLDIRSPGLGDTAMYLCATSTGTYGYTFGSGTRLTVV.

The chain recombines TRBV7-9 with TRBJ2-1; 12 bases are a match to TRBD2. Germline loops: CDR1 SEHNR, CDR2 FQNEAQ (reference sequence). Unmatched junction bases numbered 7, after V lost 5 bases and J lost 8 bases. This CDR3 is 15 amino acids long. The DNA for the CDR3 is TGTGCCAGCAGCCCGACTAGCGGGAGAGTCGATGAGCAGTTCTTC. Residues: CASSPTSGRVDEQFF.

The chain uses TRBV6-6 and TRBJ2-7; tentative D call: TRBD2 (6 bases). Germline values: CDR1 MNHNY, CDR2 SVGAGI (reference sequence). V lost 0 bases to trimming and J lost 3 bases, with 12 bases between them. CDR3 size: 15 residues. The CDR3: CASSYSEGGSYEQYF. The CDR3 DNA sequence: TGTGCCAGCAGTTACTCGGAGGGAGGAAGCTACGAGCAGTACTTC.

This clone appeared once. J is TRBJ2-1 and V is TRBV20-1, with D possibly TRBD2 on 6 matching bases. This CDR3 comprises 11 residues. From germline, CDR1 is DFQATT and CDR2 SNEGSKA (reference sequence). This CDR3 reads CGGGAYNEQFF. The DNA for the CDR3 is TGCGGGGGAGGTGCCTACAATGAGCAGTTCTTC.